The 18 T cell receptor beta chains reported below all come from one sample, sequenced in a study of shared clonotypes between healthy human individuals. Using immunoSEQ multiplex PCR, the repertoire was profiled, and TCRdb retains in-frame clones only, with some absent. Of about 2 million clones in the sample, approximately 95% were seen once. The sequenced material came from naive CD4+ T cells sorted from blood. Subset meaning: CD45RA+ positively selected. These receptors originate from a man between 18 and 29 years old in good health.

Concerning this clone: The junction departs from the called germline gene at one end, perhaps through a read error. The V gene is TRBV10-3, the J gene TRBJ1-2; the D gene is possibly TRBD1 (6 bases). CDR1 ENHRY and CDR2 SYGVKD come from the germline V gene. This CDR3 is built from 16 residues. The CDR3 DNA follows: TGTGCCAGCAGTTACTCACTCCCCGACAGGAACTATGGCTACACCTTC. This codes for CASSYSLPDRNYGYTF.

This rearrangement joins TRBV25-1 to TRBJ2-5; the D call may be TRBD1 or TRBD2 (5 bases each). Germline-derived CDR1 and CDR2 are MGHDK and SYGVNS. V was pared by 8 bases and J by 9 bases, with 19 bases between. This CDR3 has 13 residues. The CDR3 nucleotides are TGTGCCAGCGACCGAAACAACGGGGCGTCCCAGTACTTC. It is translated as CASDRNNGASQYF.

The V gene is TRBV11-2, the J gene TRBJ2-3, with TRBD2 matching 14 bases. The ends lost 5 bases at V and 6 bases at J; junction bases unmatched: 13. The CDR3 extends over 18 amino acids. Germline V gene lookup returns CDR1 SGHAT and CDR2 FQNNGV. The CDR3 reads CASSLRTSGGTTMDTQYF. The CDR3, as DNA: TGTGCCAGCAGCCTACGGACTAGCGGGGGGACGACTATGGATACGCAGTATTTT.

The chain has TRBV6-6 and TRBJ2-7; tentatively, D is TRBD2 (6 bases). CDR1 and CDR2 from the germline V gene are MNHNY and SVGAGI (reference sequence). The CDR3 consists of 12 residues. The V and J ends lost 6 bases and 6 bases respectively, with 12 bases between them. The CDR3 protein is CASRPQGGEQYF. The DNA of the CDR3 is TGTGCCAGCAGACCTCAGGGAGGCGAGCAGTACTTC.

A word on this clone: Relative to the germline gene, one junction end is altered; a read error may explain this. Written as DNA, the CDR3 is TGTGCCAGCAGTGTATCCTATAATTCACCCCTCCACTTT. Protein: CASSVSYNSPLHF. The chain employs TRBV27 and TRBJ1-6; D ambiguous. Germline V gene lookup returns CDR1 MNHEY and CDR2 SMNVEV (reference sequence). CDR3 size: 13 residues.

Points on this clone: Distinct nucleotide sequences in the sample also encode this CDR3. The CDR3 region is CASSYPETNQPQHF. CDR3 coding DNA: TGTGCCAGCAGTTACCCTGAGACGAATCAGCCCCAGCATTTT. J is TRBJ1-5 and V is TRBV6-6; D unresolved. With 2 bases removed from V and 4 bases from J, the gap between germline ends came to 9 bases. The CDR3 runs 14 residues. Looked up from germline, CDR1 is MNHNY and CDR2 is SVGAGI (reference sequence).

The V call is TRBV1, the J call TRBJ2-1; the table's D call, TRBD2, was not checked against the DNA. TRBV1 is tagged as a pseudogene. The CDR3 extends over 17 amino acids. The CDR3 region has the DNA TGCACCAGCAGCCAAAAAGATAGCGGGAGGGCCAGGGGTGAGCAGTTCTTC. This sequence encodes CTSSQKDSGRARGEQFF.

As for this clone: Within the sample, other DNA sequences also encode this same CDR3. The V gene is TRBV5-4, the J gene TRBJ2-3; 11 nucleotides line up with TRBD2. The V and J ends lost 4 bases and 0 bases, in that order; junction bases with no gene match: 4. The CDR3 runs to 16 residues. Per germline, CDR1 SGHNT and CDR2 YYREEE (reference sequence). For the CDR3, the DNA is TGTGCCAGCAGCGCCGGGACTAGCGGAAGCACAGATACGCAGTATTTT. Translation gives CASSAGTSGSTDTQYF.

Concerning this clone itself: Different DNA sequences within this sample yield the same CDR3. CDR3 nucleotide sequence: TGTGCCAGCAGCTTGGGGCAAGAGACCCAGTACTTC. Residues: CASSLGQETQYF. The chain has TRBV5-6 and TRBJ2-5; D is uncertain. The CDR3 has 12 amino acids. CDR1 and CDR2 (germline): SGHDT, YYEEEE. V lost 0 bases and J 2 bases, leaving 2 bases between the germline ends.

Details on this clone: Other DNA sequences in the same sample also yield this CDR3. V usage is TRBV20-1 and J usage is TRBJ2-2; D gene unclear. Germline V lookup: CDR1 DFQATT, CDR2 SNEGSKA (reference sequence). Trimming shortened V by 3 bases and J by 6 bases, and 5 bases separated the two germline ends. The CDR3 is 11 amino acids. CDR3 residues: CSASRAGELFF. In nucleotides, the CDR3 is TGCAGTGCTAGCCGAGCCGGGGAGCTGTTTTTT.

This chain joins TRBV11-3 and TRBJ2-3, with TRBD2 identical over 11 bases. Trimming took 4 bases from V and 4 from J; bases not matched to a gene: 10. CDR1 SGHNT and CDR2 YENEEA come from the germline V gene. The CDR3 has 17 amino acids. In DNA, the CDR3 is TGTGCCAGCAGCTCCACCGAGGGACTAGCGGATTCAGATACGCAGTATTTT. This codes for CASSSTEGLADSDTQYF.

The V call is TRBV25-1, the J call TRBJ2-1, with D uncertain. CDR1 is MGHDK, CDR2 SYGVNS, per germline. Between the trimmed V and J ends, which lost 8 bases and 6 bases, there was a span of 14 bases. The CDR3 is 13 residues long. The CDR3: CASAKAPINEQFF. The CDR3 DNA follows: TGTGCCAGCGCCAAAGCCCCAATCAATGAGCAGTTCTTC.

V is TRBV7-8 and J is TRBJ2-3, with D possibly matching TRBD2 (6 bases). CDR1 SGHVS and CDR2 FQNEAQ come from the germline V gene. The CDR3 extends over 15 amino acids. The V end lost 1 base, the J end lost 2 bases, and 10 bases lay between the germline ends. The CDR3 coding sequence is TGTGCCAGCAGCTTAGGGCTAGCGTTCACAGATACGCAGTATTTT. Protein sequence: CASSLGLAFTDTQYF.

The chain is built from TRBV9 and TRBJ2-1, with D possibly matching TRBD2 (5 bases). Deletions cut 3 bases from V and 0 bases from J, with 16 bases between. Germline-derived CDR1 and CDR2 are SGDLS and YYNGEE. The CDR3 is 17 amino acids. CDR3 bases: TGTGCCAGCAGCGGAGGAGGACCCATGAGCTCCTACAATGAGCAGTTCTTC. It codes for CASSGGGPMSSYNEQFF.

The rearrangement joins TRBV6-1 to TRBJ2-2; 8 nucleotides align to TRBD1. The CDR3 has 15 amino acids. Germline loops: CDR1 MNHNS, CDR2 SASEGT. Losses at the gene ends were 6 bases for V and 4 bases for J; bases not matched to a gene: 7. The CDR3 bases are TGTGCCAGCAGCCTCCAGGGGGCCGCCACCGGGGAGCTGTTTTTT. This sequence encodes CASSLQGAATGELFF.

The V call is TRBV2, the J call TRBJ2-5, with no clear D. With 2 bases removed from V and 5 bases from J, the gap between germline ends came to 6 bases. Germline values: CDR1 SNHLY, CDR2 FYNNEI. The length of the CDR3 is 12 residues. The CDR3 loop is CASSEMLETQYF. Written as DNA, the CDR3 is TGTGCCAGCAGTGAAATGTTGGAGACCCAGTACTTC.

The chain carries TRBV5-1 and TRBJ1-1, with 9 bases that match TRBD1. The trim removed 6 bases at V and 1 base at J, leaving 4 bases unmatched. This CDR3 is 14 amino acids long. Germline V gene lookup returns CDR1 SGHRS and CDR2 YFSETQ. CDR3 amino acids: CASTGQGSNTEAFF. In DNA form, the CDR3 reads TGCGCCAGCACCGGACAGGGGTCGAACACTGAAGCTTTCTTT.

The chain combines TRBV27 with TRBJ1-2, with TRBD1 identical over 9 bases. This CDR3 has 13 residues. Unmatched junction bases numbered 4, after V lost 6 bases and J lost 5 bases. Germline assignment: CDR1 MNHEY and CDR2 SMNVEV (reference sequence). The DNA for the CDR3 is TGTGCCAGCAGCCGGGACAGGGTTTATGGCTACACCTTC. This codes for CASSRDRVYGYTF.